The 20 T cell receptor beta chains given below trace back to one sample, sequenced in a study of T cell responses to AZD1222 COVID-19 vaccine. The data were produced by immunoSEQ multiplex PCR, yet TCRdb's version contains in-frame clones alone and is incomplete. In the table there are about 42,000 clones, 88% of which are singletons. The source material was peripheral blood, sampled 28 days after the second AZD1222 dose. The source of these receptors is an adult who received the AZD1222 COVID-19 vaccine.

This clone has more than one count but fewer than ten. The chain carries TRBV7-8 and TRBJ1-1; no definite D call. CDR1 is SGHVS and CDR2 is FQNEAQ in the germline V gene. The CDR3 is 14 amino acids. V lost 1 base, J lost 5 bases, and 11 bases lay in between. The DNA of the CDR3 is TGTGCCAGCAGCTTAGATGAGCGGAGGACTGAAGCTTTCTTT. Its protein product is CASSLDERRTEAFF.

The chain joins TRBV7-3 to TRBJ2-2; D remains ambiguous. The CDR3 contains 16 residues. Trimming stripped 1 base from V and 0 bases from J, with 9 bases between. Per germline, CDR1 SGHTA and CDR2 FQGTGA. Here the CDR3 reads CASSLNQVPNTGELFF. As DNA, the CDR3 is TGTGCCAGCAGCTTAAACCAAGTCCCGAACACCGGGGAGCTGTTTTTT.

In DNA, the CDR3 is TGTGCCAGCAGCCGGGACAGGGCCTACGAGCAGTACTTC. Its protein is CASSRDRAYEQYF. The chain carries TRBV27 and TRBJ2-7, with 9 bases lining up with TRBD1. The CDR3 extends over 13 amino acids. V shed 6 bases and J 2 bases; nucleotides not matched to a gene: 2. Germline V gene lookup returns CDR1 MNHEY and CDR2 SMNVEV (reference sequence).

In its sample, this clone was seen a few times. The rearrangement joins TRBV7-2 to TRBJ2-1; 16 bases match TRBD2. The CDR3 is 17 amino acids. With 5 bases clipped from V and 10 bases from J, the junction kept 11 bases outside the gene matches. Germline V gives CDR1 SGHTA, CDR2 FQGNSA. The DNA of the CDR3 is TGTGCCAGCAGCCAGGGACTAGCGGGGGGGCTCGGTAGCGAGCAGTTCTTC. Translation: CASSQGLAGGLGSEQFF.

V is TRBV5-1 and J is TRBJ1-1, with TRBD1 identical over 10 bases. Germline trimming cut 6 bases from V and 8 bases from J; bases unmatched to any gene: 4. CDR1 is SGHRS, CDR2 YFSETQ, per germline. There are 12 residues in the CDR3. The CDR3 DNA reads as TGCGCCAGCAAAACGGGACAGGGGGAAGCTTTCTTT. Encoded protein: CASKTGQGEAFF.

The V gene is TRBV18, the J gene TRBJ2-5, with D possibly being TRBD1 (5 bases). The CDR3 consists of 13 residues. The V end was cut by 4 bases, the J end by 4 bases, with 10 bases between. CDR1 and CDR2 (germline): KGHSH, LQKENI. The CDR3 loop is CASSRGAGETQYF. The CDR3 DNA reads as TGTGCCAGCTCACGTGGGGCCGGAGAGACCCAGTACTTC.

The rearrangement uses TRBV29-1 and TRBJ1-2; no firm D call. CDR3 length: 11 amino acids. With 7 bases removed from V and 8 bases from J, the gap between germline ends came to 14 bases. Germline CDR1 SQVTM, CDR2 ANQGSEA. In DNA form, the CDR3 reads TGCAGCGCACGTGCGGGGTACGGCTACACCTTC. This gives the protein CSARAGYGYTF.

The chain has TRBV7-3 and TRBJ2-3; no firm D call. This CDR3 has 14 amino acids. Germline V gene data show CDR1 as SGHTA and CDR2 as FQGTGA. The V and J ends lost 5 bases and 2 bases respectively, with 11 bases between them. The DNA of the CDR3 is TGTGCCAGCAGCCCCAGCGCCCTCACAGATACGCAGTATTTT. It translates to CASSPSALTDTQYF.

The chain joins TRBV5-6 to TRBJ2-2; D remains ambiguous. The CDR3 is 11 residues long. CDR1 is SGHDT, CDR2 YYEEEE, per germline. V dropped 2 bases and J dropped 4 bases, with 0 bases sitting between them. CDR3 amino acids: CASSFTGELFF. Written as DNA, the CDR3 is TGTGCCAGCAGCTTCACCGGGGAGCTGTTTTTT. Drawing the rest from reference TRBV5-6 and TRBJ2-2, the complete variable domain is DAGVTQSPTHLIKTRGQQVTLRCSPKSGHDTVSWYQQALGQGPQFIFQYYEEEERQRGNFPDRFSGHQFPNYSSELNVNALLLGDSALYLCASSFTGELFFGEGSRLTVL.

The chain recombines TRBV5-1 with TRBJ2-3, with 13 bases that match TRBD2. CDR1 is SGHRS and CDR2 is YFSETQ in the germline V gene. Trimming at V came to 4 bases and at J to 4 bases, leaving 6 bases not matched to a gene. This CDR3 is 16 amino acids long. The CDR3 region is CASSVTSGGAPDTQYF. The CDR3 nucleotides read TGCGCCAGCAGCGTTACTAGCGGGGGGGCTCCAGATACGCAGTATTTT. Full variable domain (remainder filled in from reference TRBV5-1 and TRBJ2-3): KAGVTQTPRYLIKTRGQQVTLSCSPISGHRSVSWYQQTPGQGLQFLFEYFSETQRNKGNFPGRFSGRQFSNSRSEMNVSTLELGDSALYLCASSVTSGGAPDTQYFGPGTRLTVL.

There are a few counts of this clone. V and J are TRBV24-1 and TRBJ2-2; D could derive from TRBD1 or TRBD2 (5 bases each). Germline CDR1 and CDR2: KGHDR and SFDVKD. CDR3 length equals 15 residues. V lost 1 base and J lost 8, with 13 bases in between. DNA of the CDR3: TGTGCCACCAGTGATTTCGGGGACCCCCCTGGGGAGCTGTTTTTT. It codes for CATSDFGDPPGELFF.

The chain carries TRBV15 and TRBJ1-6; 11 positions agree with TRBD1. The CDR3 loop spans 18 amino acids. CDR1 and CDR2 from the germline V gene are LNHNV and YYDKDF (reference sequence). Unmatched junction bases numbered 2, after V lost 1 base and J lost 0 bases. CDR3 region: CATSRGDRGSSYNSPLHF. The CDR3 DNA follows: TGTGCCACCAGCAGAGGGGACAGGGGGAGCTCCTATAATTCACCCCTCCACTTT. Supplemented by reference TRBV15 and TRBJ1-6, the full variable domain reads DAMVIQNPRYQVTQFGKPVTLSCSQTLNHNVMYWYQQKSSQAPKLLFHYYDKDFNNEADTPDNFQSRRPNTSFCFLDIRSPGLGDTAMYLCATSRGDRGSSYNSPLHFGNGTRLTVT.

The rearrangement uses TRBV6-5 and TRBJ1-1; D is ambiguous. Trimming shortened V by 4 bases and J by 1 base, and 10 bases separated the two germline ends. The CDR3 length is 14 residues. Germline V gives CDR1 MNHEY, CDR2 SVGAGI. The DNA of the CDR3 is TGTGCCAGCAGTTTTTCACAGACGAACACTGAAGCTTTCTTT. As protein: CASSFSQTNTEAFF.

This clone was detected only once. CDR3 sequence reads: CGTGERPQHF. The DNA for the CDR3 is TGTGGGACAGGGGAGCGGCCCCAGCATTTT. The chain uses TRBV21-1 and TRBJ1-5; TRBD1 is the table's D call, not checked against the DNA. TRBV21-1 is a listed pseudogene. The CDR3 is made up of 10 amino acids.

J is TRBJ2-7 and V is TRBV27, with 8 nucleotides matching TRBD1. The V and J ends lost 4 bases and 7 bases, in that order; junction bases with no gene match: 6. This CDR3 comprises 13 residues. Looked up from germline, CDR1 is MNHEY and CDR2 is SMNVEV (reference sequence). This CDR3 reads CASSSLDRGEQYF. CDR3 in DNA: TGTGCCAGCAGTTCCCTAGACAGGGGTGAGCAGTACTTC.

The chain joins TRBV4-3 to TRBJ1-5; unclear D gene. Germline V CDR1 and CDR2: LGHNA, YSLEER. The CDR3 spans 14 residues. Trimming pared 2 bases from V and 2 bases from J, leaving 7 bases between. The CDR3 here is CASSQNTGNQPQHF. CDR3 in DNA: TGCGCCAGCAGCCAAAACACTGGCAATCAGCCCCAGCATTTT.

The rearrangement uses TRBV18 and TRBJ2-5; 11 bases are a match to TRBD1. Germline V gene lookup returns CDR1 KGHSH and CDR2 LQKENI. V lost 3 bases, J lost 2 bases, and 5 bases stayed unmatched. This CDR3 region has 16 residues. In DNA form, the CDR3 reads TGTGCCAGCTCACCCCGGACAGGGGGCTATCAAGAGACCCAGTACTTC. It yields the protein CASSPRTGGYQETQYF.

The chain couples TRBV19 to TRBJ1-5; a weak D match, TRBD1 (6 bases). This CDR3 region has 17 residues. Between the trimmed V and J ends, which lost 5 bases and 0 bases, there was a span of 17 bases. Germline CDR1 and CDR2: LNHDA and SQIVND (reference sequence). The CDR3 here is CASSQGQTSFSNQPQHF. The DNA for the CDR3 is TGTGCCAGTAGTCAAGGACAGACTTCTTTTAGCAATCAGCCCCAGCATTTT.

The chain is built from TRBV7-9 and TRBJ2-7; TRBD2 might be the D (6 bases). V was cut by 5 bases and J by 2 bases, with 16 bases left in between. Germline CDR1 SEHNR, CDR2 FQNEAQ (reference sequence). The CDR3 covers 15 residues. The CDR3 is CASSPRGRSAYEQYF. CDR3 sequence (DNA): TGTGCCAGCAGCCCCCGGGGGAGATCGGCCTACGAGCAGTACTTC.

This CDR3 is CASSEFTGTGDGYTF. CDR3 in DNA: TGTGCCAGCAGCGAATTCACGGGGACAGGGGACGGCTACACCTTC. The rearrangement joins TRBV9 to TRBJ1-2; TRBD1 matches 10 bases. Germline CDR1 is SGDLS and CDR2 is YYNGEE. The trim removed 3 bases at V and 8 bases at J, leaving 10 bases unmatched. The length of the CDR3 is 15 residues.